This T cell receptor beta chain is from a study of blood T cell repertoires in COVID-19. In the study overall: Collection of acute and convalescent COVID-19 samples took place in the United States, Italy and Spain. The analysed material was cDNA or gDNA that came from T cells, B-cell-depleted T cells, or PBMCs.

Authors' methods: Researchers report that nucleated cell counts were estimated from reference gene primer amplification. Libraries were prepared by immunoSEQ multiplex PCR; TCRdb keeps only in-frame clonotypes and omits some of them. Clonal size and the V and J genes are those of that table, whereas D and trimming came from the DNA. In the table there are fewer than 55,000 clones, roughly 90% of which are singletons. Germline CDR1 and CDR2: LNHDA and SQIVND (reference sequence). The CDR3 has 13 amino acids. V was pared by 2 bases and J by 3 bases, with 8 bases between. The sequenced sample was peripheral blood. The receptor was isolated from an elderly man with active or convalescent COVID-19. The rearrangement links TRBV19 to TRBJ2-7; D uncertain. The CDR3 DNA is TGTGCCAGTAGTATACGACTTCTCTACGAGCAGTACTTC. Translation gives CASSIRLLYEQYF. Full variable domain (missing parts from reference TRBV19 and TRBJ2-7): DGGITQSPKYLFRKEGQNVTLSCEQNLNHDAMYWYRQDPGQGLRLIYYSQIVNDFQKGDIAEGYSVSREKKESFPLTVTSAQKNPTAFYLCASSIRLLYEQYFGPGTRLTVT.